This record concerns one TCR beta chain sequence. As handled by the study authors: Quantification of nucleated cells was approximated via reference gene primer amplification. Libraries were prepared by immunoSEQ multiplex PCR; TCRdb keeps only in-frame clonotypes and omits some of them. V and J calls and clone size come straight from that table; D and trimming were deduced from the DNA. The sample yields over 200,000 clones, roughly nine tenths seen once. This entry comes from a study of blood T cell repertoires in COVID-19. CDR1 and CDR2 from the germline V gene are MNHEY and SVGAGI. The CDR3 covers 13 residues. Deletions cut 7 bases from V and 4 bases from J, with 13 bases between.

Specimen: peripheral blood. This clonotype was obtained from a man aged 55-75 years with COVID-19, enrolled during active disease. The chain carries TRBV6-5 and TRBJ2-5; tentative D call: TRBD2 (5 bases). The DNA of the CDR3 is TGTGCCAGCACAAGCGAGGGAACAGAGACCCAGTACTTC. Its translation: CASTSEGTETQYF.